The clone carrying this TCR beta chain was observed a few times. Antigen: not known. CDR3 length: 15 amino acids. V shed 3 bases and J 4 bases; nucleotides not matched to a gene: 7. Germline assignment: CDR1 SNHLY and CDR2 FYNNEI. The sample originates from a study of vaccination effects on CD4 cells after COVID-19. TCRdb's copy holds only in-frame clones and misses some; the assay was immunoSEQ multiplex PCR. The data show 20,000 to 30,000 clones, roughly 74% seen once. CD4+ T cells specific for antigen were expanded with viral peptide pools by the ViraFEST assay before sequencing. After more than 8 days in culture, the CD4+ T cells were isolated. According to PCR results, the person was infected with SARS-CoV-2 between March and December 2020. PBMC cultures contained some 2.1 million cells per well, 10 IU/ml IL-2 and roughly 9.5 ug/ml peptides.

Here the sequenced sample was CD4+ T cells from PBMCs cultured with HCoV-NL63 spike peptides, taken before COVID-19 vaccination. The TCR originated in a human donor who had a prior SARS-CoV-2 infection. The rearrangement links TRBV2 to TRBJ2-3; 7 bases match TRBD2. The CDR3 nucleotides read TGTGCCAGCAGTGAGTCCGGGGGGTTCTCAGATACGCAGTATTTT. It codes for CASSESGGFSDTQYF.